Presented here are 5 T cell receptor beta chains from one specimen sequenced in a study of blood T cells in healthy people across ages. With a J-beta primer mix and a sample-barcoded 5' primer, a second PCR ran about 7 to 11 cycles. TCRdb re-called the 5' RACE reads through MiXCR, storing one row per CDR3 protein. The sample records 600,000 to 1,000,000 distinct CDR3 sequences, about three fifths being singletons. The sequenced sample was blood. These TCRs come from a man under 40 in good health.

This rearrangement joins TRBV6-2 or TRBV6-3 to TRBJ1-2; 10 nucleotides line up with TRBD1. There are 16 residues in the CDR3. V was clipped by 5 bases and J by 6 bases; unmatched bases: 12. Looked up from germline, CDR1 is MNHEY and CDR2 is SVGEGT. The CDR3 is CASSRPGQGQADGYTF. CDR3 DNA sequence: TGTGCCAGCAGTCGCCCGGGACAGGGGCAAGCGGATGGCTACACCTTC.

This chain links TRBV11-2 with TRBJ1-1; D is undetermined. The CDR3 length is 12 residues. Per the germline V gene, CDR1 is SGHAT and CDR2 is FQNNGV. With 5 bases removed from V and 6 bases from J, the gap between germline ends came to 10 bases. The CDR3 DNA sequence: TGTGCCAGCAGCCTGTCGGTACCTGAAGCTTTCTTT. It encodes CASSLSVPEAFF.

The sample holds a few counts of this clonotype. CDR3 nucleotides: TGTGCCAGCAGTCCTCAGGGGGGGGAAAAACTGTTTTTT. This codes for CASSPQGGEKLFF. The V and J genes are TRBV25-1 and TRBJ1-4, with 7 bases matching TRBD1. This CDR3 is built from 13 residues. Germline values: CDR1 MGHDK, CDR2 SYGVNS. V gave up 5 bases and J gave up 8 bases; unmatched junction bases: 5. Together with reference TRBV25-1 and TRBJ1-4, the CDR3 gives the full variable domain: EADIYQTPRYLVIGTGKKITLECSQTMGHDKMYWYQQDPGMELHLIHYSYGVNSTEKGDLSSESTVSRIRTEHFPLTLESARPSHTSQYLCASSPQGGEKLFFGSGTQLSVL.

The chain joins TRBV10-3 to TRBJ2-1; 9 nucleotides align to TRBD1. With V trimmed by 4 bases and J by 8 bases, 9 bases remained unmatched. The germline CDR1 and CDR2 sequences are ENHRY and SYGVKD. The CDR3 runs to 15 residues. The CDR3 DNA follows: TGTGCCATCAGTGCCGGGACAGGGCTAGGGGATGAGCAGTTCTTC. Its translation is CAISAGTGLGDEQFF.

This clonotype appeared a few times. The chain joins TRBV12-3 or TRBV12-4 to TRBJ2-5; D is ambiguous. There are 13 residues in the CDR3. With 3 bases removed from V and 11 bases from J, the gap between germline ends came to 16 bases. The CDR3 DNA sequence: TGTGCCAGCAGTTTTGGTTTGGGTAATGAGCAGTACTTC. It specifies CASSFGLGNEQYF.